Reported below is one TCR beta chain. This clonotype was counted many times. The specificity of this receptor is unknown. Per-base qualities were not stored, and no clone one base away is much larger. V and J lose 4 bases and 4 bases, and a span of 16 bases separates them. CDR1 and CDR2, looked up from the germline V gene (reference sequence), are LNHDA and SQIVND. Its CDR3 holds 16 amino acids, cysteine through phenylalanine. Just CDR3 DNA is preserved here, 48 bases in frame from base 1. Ficoll-Paque density gradient centrifugation was the method used to isolate PBMCs. TCRdb names Illumina NovaSeq 6000 as the instrument used. Using 5'RACE with constant-segment primers, TCRalpha and TCRbeta cDNA libraries were constructed, with sample barcodes and unique molecular identifiers added in the process. Trizol reagent was used to extract RNA from every sample. Amplification of the libraries took two PCR steps, and the second step added a second sample barcode plus Illumina TruSeq adapters. The libraries were sequenced on an Illumina NovaSeq using 2 x 150 bp paired-end reads. The source study handled its data this way. With migec v1.2.7, reads were demultiplexed and then collapsed into UMI-guided consensus sequences. Using mixcr v2.1.11, the UMI consensuses were aligned to TRA and TRB V and J templates and assembled into clonotypes. Clonotypes were classified as expanded or contracted when called significant by both edgeR and NoisET, with noise models trained on biological replicates. For edgeR calls, a false discovery rate-adjusted p below 0.01 and a log2 fold-change threshold of 1 were applied. As an exploratory analysis of dynamics, PCA with hierarchical clustering was applied to max-normalized trajectories of the 1000 most abundant clonotypes. Separately sequenced CD4+ and CD8+ repertoires were used to assign the CD4 or CD8 phenotype of responding clones. The public reads were run again by TCRdb, first through fastp at Q25 and then through MiXCR, and only productive beta chains were kept. For every CDR3 protein sequence, its rows merge into one entry that carries the most common genes and DNA. V and J calls and clone size were set by TCRdb, not the authors. This sample is represented by 30,000 to 35,000 distinct CDR3 sequences; under 8% of them were singletons. Together, the top ten hold approximately 29% of the sample.

The data are from a study of T-cell memory formation after mild COVID-19 (dated by TCRdb to about 2021). About the full investigation: Most TCR sequence clusters were specific to one of the two donors. In a couple of donors, T-cell clones that expanded and contracted after mild COVID-19 were followed by sequencing TCRalpha and TCRbeta repertoires longitudinally. Two young, previously healthy adult volunteers, one female and one male, were included in the cohort.

General conclusions and limits of the study: Contracting CD4+ clones appeared mostly in the CM and EM memory subsets, whereas CD8+ clones were enriched in EMRA. Only two mild cases were covered in the study, and larger cohorts including severe cases with pre-infection samples were considered necessary. Clones that contracted from day 15 to 85 showed balanced CD4/CD8 phenotypes, whereas a second wave of clones that expanded from day 15 to 37 leaned towards CD4+. SARS-CoV-2 specificity was not confirmed for the second-wave clones peaking on day 37. Some responding clones were detected in pre-infection memory, suggesting pre-existing cross-reactive memory T cells joined the SARS-CoV-2 response.

Sequencing used PBMCs or a T cell subset sorted from them (not recorded which). The chain uses TRBV19 and TRBJ2-2; the D region is possibly TRBD1 or TRBD2, each matching across 6 bases. The clonotype comes from a man aged 18 to 29 who had mild COVID-19 (a few samples of this study predate the infection). The sample titles of this study are shuffled in the database, so cell type and time point are left out; the donor was told from shared clones. The DNA reads as follows: TGTGCCAGTAGTACAATCCTCAGGGGAGGCACCGGGGAGCTGTTTTTT. Protein translation: CASSTILRGGTGELFF.